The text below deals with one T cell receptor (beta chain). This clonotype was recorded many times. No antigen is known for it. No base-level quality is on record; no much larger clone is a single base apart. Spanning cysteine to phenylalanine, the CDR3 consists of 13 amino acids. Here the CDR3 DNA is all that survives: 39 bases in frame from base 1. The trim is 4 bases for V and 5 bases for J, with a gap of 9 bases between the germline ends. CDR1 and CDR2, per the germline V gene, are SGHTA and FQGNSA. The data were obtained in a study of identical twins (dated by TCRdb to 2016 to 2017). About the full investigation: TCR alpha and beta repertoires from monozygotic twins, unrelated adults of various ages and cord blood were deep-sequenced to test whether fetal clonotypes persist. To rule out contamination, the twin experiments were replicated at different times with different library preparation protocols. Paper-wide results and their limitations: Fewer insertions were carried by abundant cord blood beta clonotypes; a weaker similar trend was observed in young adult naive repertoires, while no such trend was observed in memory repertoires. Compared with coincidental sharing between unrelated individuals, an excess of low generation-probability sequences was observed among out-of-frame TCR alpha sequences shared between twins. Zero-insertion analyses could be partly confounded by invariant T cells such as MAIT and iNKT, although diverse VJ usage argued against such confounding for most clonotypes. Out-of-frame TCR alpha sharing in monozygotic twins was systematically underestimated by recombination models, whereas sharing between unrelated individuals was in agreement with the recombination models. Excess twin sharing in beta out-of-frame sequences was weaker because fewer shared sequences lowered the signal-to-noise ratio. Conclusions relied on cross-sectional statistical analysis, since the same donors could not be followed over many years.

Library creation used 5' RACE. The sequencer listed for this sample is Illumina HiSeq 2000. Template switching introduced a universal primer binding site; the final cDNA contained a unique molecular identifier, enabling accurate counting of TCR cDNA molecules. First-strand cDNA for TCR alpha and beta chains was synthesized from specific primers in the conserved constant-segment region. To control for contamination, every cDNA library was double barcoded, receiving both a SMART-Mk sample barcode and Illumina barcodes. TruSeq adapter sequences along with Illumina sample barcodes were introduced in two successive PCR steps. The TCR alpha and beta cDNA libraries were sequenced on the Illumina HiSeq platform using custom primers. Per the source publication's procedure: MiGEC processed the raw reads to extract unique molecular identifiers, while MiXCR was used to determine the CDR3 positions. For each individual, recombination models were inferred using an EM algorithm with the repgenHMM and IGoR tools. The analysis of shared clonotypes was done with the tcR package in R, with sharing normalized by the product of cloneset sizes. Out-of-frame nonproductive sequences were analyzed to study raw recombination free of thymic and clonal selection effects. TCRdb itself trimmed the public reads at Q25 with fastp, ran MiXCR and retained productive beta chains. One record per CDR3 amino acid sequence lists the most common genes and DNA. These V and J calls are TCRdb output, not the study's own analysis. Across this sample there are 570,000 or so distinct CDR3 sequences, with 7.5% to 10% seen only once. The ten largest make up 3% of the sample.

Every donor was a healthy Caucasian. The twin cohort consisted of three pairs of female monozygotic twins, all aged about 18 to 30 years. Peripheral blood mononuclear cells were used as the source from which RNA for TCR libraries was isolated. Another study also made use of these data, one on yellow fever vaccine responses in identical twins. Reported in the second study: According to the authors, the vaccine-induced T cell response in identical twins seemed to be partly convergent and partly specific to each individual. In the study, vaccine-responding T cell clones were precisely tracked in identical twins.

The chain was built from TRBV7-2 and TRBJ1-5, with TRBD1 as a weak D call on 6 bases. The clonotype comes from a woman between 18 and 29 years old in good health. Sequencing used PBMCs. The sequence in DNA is TGTGCCAGCAGCTCTAGGGGGGATCAGCCCCAGCATTTT. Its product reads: CASSSRGDQPQHF.